These 19 T cell receptor beta chains originate from one sample sequenced in a study of response to subunit inactivated influenza vaccine. TCRdb itself ran the RT-PCR reads through MiXCR, one entry per CDR3 protein. Of about 520,000 distinct CDR3 sequences in the sample, around 25% were seen once. The sample was CD4+ T cells sorted from PBMCs, taken around 5 days after vaccination. The receptors were sampled from a man over 45 who received an inactivated influenza vaccine.

This clonotype has more than one count but fewer than ten. The V and J genes are TRBV29-1 and TRBJ2-1, with D perhaps matching TRBD1 (6 bases). V lost 3 bases and J 6 bases, leaving 12 bases between the germline ends. Germline V gene data show CDR1 as SQVTM and CDR2 as ANQGSEA. This CDR3 has 13 amino acids. The CDR3 bases are TGCAGCGTTGACGTTGGCAGGGGCAATGAGCAGTTCTTC. This encodes CSVDVGRGNEQFF.

This clonotype was counted a few times. This chain joins TRBV7-3 and TRBJ2-7; D possibly corresponds to TRBD2 (5 bases). The germline V gene encodes CDR1 SGHTA and CDR2 FQGTGA. The CDR3 sequence is 14 residues long. Deletions cut 7 bases from V and 0 bases from J, with 13 bases between. The CDR3 reads CASKTSSGSYEQYF. CDR3 DNA sequence: TGTGCCAGCAAGACCTCAAGCGGCTCCTACGAGCAGTACTTC. Supplemented by reference TRBV7-3 and TRBJ2-7, the full variable domain reads GAGVSQTPSNKVTEKGKYVELRCDPISGHTALYWYRQSLGQGPEFLIYFQGTGAADDSGLPNDRFFAVRPEGSVSTLKIQRTERGDSAVYLCASKTSSGSYEQYFGPGTRLTVT.

This chain links TRBV6-2 or TRBV6-3 with TRBJ1-5; possible D gene TRBD1, 6 bases. V dropped 7 bases and J dropped 3 bases, with 13 bases sitting between them. The CDR3 is 14 residues long. CDR1 is MNHEY and CDR2 is SVGEGT in the germline V gene. Here the CDR3 reads CASNPGHINQPQHF. The CDR3 nucleotides read TGTGCCAGCAATCCGGGACACATCAATCAGCCCCAGCATTTT.

V gene TRBV4-1 combines with J gene TRBJ2-1, with 9 positions matching TRBD1. The length of the CDR3 is 15 residues. Germline assignment: CDR1 MGHRA and CDR2 YSYEKL. The J segment lost 8 bases and the V segment lost 5 bases, leaving 10 bases of the junction unmatched. CDR3 in amino acids: CASSSPGQGSYEQFF. The CDR3, as DNA: TGCGCCAGCAGCTCTCCGGGACAGGGCTCCTATGAGCAGTTCTTC.

This clonotype has more than one count but fewer than ten. The rearrangement joins TRBV15 to TRBJ2-5, with D unresolved. The V gene lost 0 bases and the J gene lost 3 bases, with 11 bases spanning the gap. CDR3 length: 15 residues. Germline V gives CDR1 LNHNV, CDR2 YYDKDF (reference sequence). Here the CDR3 reads CATSRELTVKETQYF. Here the CDR3 DNA reads TGTGCCACCAGCAGAGAGTTAACGGTTAAAGAGACCCAGTACTTC.

The J gene is TRBJ2-5, the V gene TRBV7-7; D call uncertain. The V gene lost 1 base and the J gene lost 3 bases, with 12 bases spanning the gap. CDR1 and CDR2 from the germline V gene are SSHAT and FNYEAQ (reference sequence). The CDR3 is made up of 15 amino acids. This chain's CDR3 is CASSLGLGGKETQYF. The CDR3 region has the DNA TGTGCCAGCAGCTTAGGTCTAGGCGGTAAAGAGACCCAGTACTTC.

The chain links TRBV2 to TRBJ2-2; D is unresolved. The V end was cut by 11 bases, the J end by 4 bases, with 14 bases between. Germline V CDR1 and CDR2: SNHLY, FYNNEI. This CDR3 is built from 13 residues. In DNA, the CDR3 is TGTGCCTCTCGAGTCCGGACCACCGGGGAGCTGTTTTTT. Protein sequence: CASRVRTTGELFF.

This clonotype turned up a few times. The chain employs TRBV15 and TRBJ2-5, with 8 bases aligning to TRBD2. The CDR3 has 16 residues. Trimming at V came to 0 bases and at J to 2 bases, leaving 5 bases not matched to a gene. Looked up from germline, CDR1 is LNHNV and CDR2 is YYDKDF (reference sequence). CDR3: CATSRDLGTRQETQYF. CDR3 nucleotide sequence: TGTGCCACCAGCAGAGATCTAGGGACTAGACAAGAGACCCAGTACTTC. The full variable domain, its missing parts supplied by reference TRBV15 and TRBJ2-5, is DAMVIQNPRYQVTQFGKPVTLSCSQTLNHNVMYWYQQKSSQAPKLLFHYYDKDFNNEADTPDNFQSRRPNTSFCFLDIRSPGLGDTAMYLCATSRDLGTRQETQYFGPGTRLLVL.

The sample holds a few counts of this clonotype. The chain combines TRBV10-3 with TRBJ1-5, with 8 bases that match TRBD1. The CDR3 is made up of 14 amino acids. V dropped 2 bases and J dropped 5; count of bases not matched to a gene: 2. Germline lookup yields CDR1 ENHRY and CDR2 SYGVKD. The CDR3 here is CAISEGRGHQPQHF. For the CDR3, the DNA is TGTGCCATCAGTGAGGGCAGGGGGCATCAGCCCCAGCATTTT.

This clonotype has more than one count but fewer than ten. This chain links TRBV7-2 with TRBJ1-5; TRBD1 might be the D (6 bases). The CDR3 consists of 15 residues. Per the germline V gene, CDR1 is SGHTA and CDR2 is FQGNSA. Between the trimmed V and J ends, which lost 2 bases and 1 base, there was a span of 9 bases. In nucleotides, the CDR3 is TGTGCCAGCAGCTTAACTAGGGGGAGCAATCAGCCCCAGCATTTT. Translation: CASSLTRGSNQPQHF.

The chain combines TRBV10-3 with TRBJ1-5; 7 bases are shared with TRBD1. J lost 4 bases, V lost 6 bases, and 0 bases had no gene match. The V gene's germline CDR1 is ENHRY and CDR2 SYGVKD. The CDR3 contains 12 residues. This chain's CDR3 is CAIRQGNQPQHF. The CDR3 region has the DNA TGTGCCATCAGACAGGGGAATCAGCCCCAGCATTTT.

The rearrangement joins TRBV20-1 to TRBJ2-1; TRBD2 might be the D (5 bases). This CDR3 comprises 12 residues. Germline values: CDR1 DFQATT, CDR2 SNEGSKA (reference sequence). V shed 1 base and J shed 12 bases, with 13 bases lying between them. The CDR3 spells CSARANAGGQFF. CDR3 in DNA: TGCAGTGCTAGAGCGAATGCGGGCGGGCAGTTCTTC.

The chain combines TRBV20-1 with TRBJ1-6; D is possibly TRBD1 (6 bases). V was cut by 7 bases and J by 5 bases, with 12 bases left in between. Per the germline V gene, CDR1 is DFQATT and CDR2 is SNEGSKA (reference sequence). The CDR3 contains 13 residues. The CDR3 region is CSVDRFNNSPLHF. The CDR3 nucleotides read TGCAGTGTGGACAGATTCAATAATTCACCCCTCCACTTT.

The V call is TRBV4-1, the J call TRBJ2-1; TRBD1 agrees at 12 bases. The CDR3 covers 15 residues. V shed 0 bases and J 12 bases; nucleotides not matched to a gene: 6. The germline gives CDR1 MGHRA, CDR2 YSYEKL. CDR3 nucleotide sequence: TGCGCCAGCAGCCAAGAGGGACAGGGGGCCGGTCCGCAGTTCTTC. Translating gives CASSQEGQGAGPQFF.

The CDR3 spells CATSVGGGSAETQYF. The DNA for the CDR3 is TGTGCCACCAGTGTAGGAGGGGGCAGCGCAGAGACCCAGTACTTC. The chain links TRBV24-1 to TRBJ2-5; maybe TRBD1 (7 bases). With 5 bases removed from V and 4 bases from J, the gap between germline ends came to 16 bases. The CDR3 extends over 15 amino acids. The germline V gene encodes CDR1 KGHDR and CDR2 SFDVKD.

This clonotype was counted a few times. The DNA for the CDR3 is TGTGCCAGCTCACCAGCCAGGGGTGGCACTGAAGCTTTCTTT. Amino acids: CASSPARGGTEAFF. This chain links TRBV18 with TRBJ1-1; D is perhaps TRBD1 (6 bases). Germline V lookup: CDR1 KGHSH, CDR2 LQKENI. The CDR3 sequence is 14 residues long. V lost 2 bases and J lost 4, with 11 bases in between.

The V and J genes are TRBV20-1 and TRBJ1-1; perhaps TRBD1 as D (6 bases). The V gene's germline CDR1 is DFQATT and CDR2 SNEGSKA (reference sequence). The CDR3 extends over 16 amino acids. Trimming removed 0 bases from V and 1 base from J, with 15 bases in between. CDR3: CSARDRGDTSNTEAFF. The CDR3 nucleotides are TGCAGTGCTAGAGATCGGGGGGACACCTCGAACACTGAAGCTTTCTTT.

The chain links TRBV20-1 to TRBJ2-2; D is uncertain. The CDR3 is 14 residues long. CDR1 and CDR2 from the germline V gene are DFQATT and SNEGSKA (reference sequence). Deletions cut 1 base from V and 3 bases from J, with 9 bases between. CDR3 protein: CSARGNPDTGELFF. The CDR3, as DNA: TGCAGTGCTAGAGGGAATCCCGACACCGGGGAGCTGTTTTTT.

This chain uses TRBV6-2 or TRBV6-3 with TRBJ2-3; D remains unclear. From germline, CDR1 is MNHEY and CDR2 SVGEGT. V gave up 1 base and J gave up 4 bases, with 6 bases separating them. This CDR3 spans 13 amino acids. CDR3 in DNA: TGTGCCAGCAGTTACTACGGATCAGATACGCAGTATTTT. Amino acids: CASSYYGSDTQYF.